The next 27 T cell receptor beta chains were all read from a single sample in a study of blood T cell repertoires in COVID-19. The protocol was immunoSEQ multiplex PCR, while the TCRdb copy is restricted to in-frame clones and leaves out a portion. Among about 76,000 clones listed, roughly 80% were seen once. Input material: peripheral blood. All receptors come from a woman aged 55-75 years with acute or convalescent COVID-19.

This clone has a handful of counts. The V and J genes are TRBV10-3 and TRBJ1-1, with D unresolved. The CDR3 runs to 13 residues. Germline loops: CDR1 ENHRY, CDR2 SYGVKD. Trimming left V 4 bases short and J 1 base short, with 7 bases between. CDR3 nucleotide sequence: TGTGCCATCAGTGGGGCCTCGAACACTGAAGCTTTCTTT. The encoded protein is CAISGASNTEAFF.

Only a few counts were recorded for this clone. This chain connects TRBV19 to TRBJ1-5; D gene ambiguous. Germline V gene lookup returns CDR1 LNHDA and CDR2 SQIVND (reference sequence). This CDR3 contains 15 residues. Between the trimmed V and J ends, which lost 6 bases and 1 base, there was a span of 13 bases. The CDR3 protein is CASSPLAVSNQPQHF. The CDR3 DNA is TGTGCCAGTAGCCCGCTGGCCGTGAGCAATCAGCCCCAGCATTTT. The full variable domain, rest sourced from reference TRBV19 and TRBJ1-5, is DGGITQSPKYLFRKEGQNVTLSCEQNLNHDAMYWYRQDPGQGLRLIYYSQIVNDFQKGDIAEGYSVSREKKESFPLTVTSAQKNPTAFYLCASSPLAVSNQPQHFGDGTRLSIL.

The DNA of the CDR3 is TGCAGCGTTCAGAGGGGACTCCGGGGGACCGGGGAGCTGTTTTTT. Amino acids: CSVQRGLRGTGELFF. This chain links TRBV29-1 with TRBJ2-2, with D maybe TRBD2 (6 bases). The ends were cut back, 5 bases at V and 5 bases at J, with 18 bases in the middle. The CDR3 is made up of 15 amino acids. Germline loops: CDR1 SQVTM, CDR2 ANQGSEA.

This chain joins TRBV4-1 and TRBJ1-1; D perhaps matches TRBD1 (5 bases). This CDR3 contains 17 residues. Trimming took off 0 bases at V and 5 bases at J, with 19 bases between the two ends. Per germline, CDR1 MGHRA and CDR2 YSYEKL. CDR3 protein: CASSQDEGAQRKTEAFF. DNA for the CDR3: TGCGCCAGCAGCCAAGACGAAGGGGCACAGAGAAAGACTGAAGCTTTCTTT.

The chain joins TRBV3-1 (or the pseudogene TRBV3-2) to TRBJ2-3, with D hard to call. Germline CDR1 and CDR2: LGHDT and YNNKEL (reference sequence). The CDR3 has 16 amino acids. The ends were cut back, 3 bases at V and 0 bases at J, with 13 bases in the middle. CDR3 protein: CASSHLSRSSTDTQYF. CDR3 nucleotides: TGTGCCAGCAGCCACCTATCTCGCTCTAGCACAGATACGCAGTATTTT.

This clone was detected only a few times. This chain connects TRBV2 to TRBJ2-1; no definite D call. The CDR3 sequence is 12 residues long. Germline values: CDR1 SNHLY, CDR2 FYNNEI. Trimming removed 5 bases at V and 7 bases at J, with 9 bases between. CDR3 coding DNA: TGTGCCAGCAGTTACAGAGTGAATGAGCAGTTCTTC. It is translated as CASSYRVNEQFF.

Only one count was recorded for this clone. The V gene is TRBV9, the J gene TRBJ1-4, with no clear D. The V gene lost 0 bases and the J gene lost 0 bases, with 9 bases spanning the gap. From germline, CDR1 is SGDLS and CDR2 YYNGEE. The CDR3 length is 16 residues. The CDR3 is CASSVAAHATNEKLFF. CDR3 sequence (DNA): TGTGCCAGCAGCGTAGCCGCACATGCAACTAATGAAAAACTGTTTTTT.

V usage is TRBV7-9 and J usage is TRBJ2-4; D perhaps matches TRBD1 (6 bases). The CDR3 is 17 amino acids. The germline CDR1 and CDR2 sequences are SEHNR and FQNEAQ (reference sequence). V lost 5 bases and J 1 base, leaving 18 bases between the germline ends. CDR3 nucleotides: TGTGCCAGCAGCCCTGCAGGGACATCATCCGCCAAAAACATTCAGTACTTC. It is translated as CASSPAGTSSAKNIQYF.

In its sample, this clone was seen a few times. V gene TRBV2 combines with J gene TRBJ1-4, with 7 bases that match TRBD1. J was trimmed by 1 base and V by 7 bases; bases with no gene match: 3. Germline CDR1 reads SNHLY; CDR2 reads FYNNEI. The CDR3 consists of 14 residues. The CDR3 DNA reads as TGTGCCAGCATGGGGACAGTAACTAATGAAAAACTGTTTTTT. Amino acids: CASMGTVTNEKLFF.

This clone turned up a few times. The rearrangement uses TRBV6-1 and TRBJ1-2, with no clear D. Germline lookup yields CDR1 MNHNS and CDR2 SASEGT. This CDR3 is built from 13 residues. Trimming removed 2 bases from V and 8 bases from J, with 12 bases in between. The CDR3: CASSELSIRGYTF. DNA of the CDR3: TGTGCCAGCAGTGAATTGAGCATTCGCGGCTACACCTTC.

The V and J genes are TRBV4-3 and TRBJ2-3; 7 bases match TRBD1. The CDR3 is 18 amino acids. The junction had 11 bases not matched to a gene; V was cut back by 0 bases and J by 2 bases. Germline V gives CDR1 LGHNA, CDR2 YSLEER. In nucleotides, the CDR3 is TGCGCCAGCAGCCAAGATATCTCGGTGGGACAGCCCACAGATACGCAGTATTTT. Its protein is CASSQDISVGQPTDTQYF.

This chain uses TRBV5-1 with TRBJ1-1; no firm D call. V lost 9 bases, J lost 1 base, and 13 bases lay in between. Germline CDR1 is SGHRS and CDR2 is YFSETQ. The CDR3 loop spans 13 amino acids. Written as DNA, the CDR3 is TGCGCCACCGCGAGGGCGGAGAACACTGAAGCTTTCTTT. Residues: CATARAENTEAFF. The full variable domain, in which reference TRBV5-1 and TRBJ1-1 provide the parts outside the CDR3, is KAGVTQTPRYLIKTRGQQVTLSCSPISGHRSVSWYQQTPGQGLQFLFEYFSETQRNKGNFPGRFSGRQFSNSRSEMNVSTLELGDSALYLCATARAENTEAFFGQGTRLTVV.

The sample holds a few counts of this clone. V usage is TRBV6-5 and J usage is TRBJ1-1, with D uncertain. Trimming stripped 0 bases from V and 5 bases from J, with 10 bases between. This CDR3 region has 14 residues. Germline V CDR1 and CDR2: MNHEY, SVGAGI. CDR3 sequence reads: CASSYSSVGTEAFF. CDR3 nucleotides: TGTGCCAGCAGTTACTCTAGCGTGGGAACTGAAGCTTTCTTT.

Only a few counts were recorded for this clone. Other DNA sequences of this sample code for an identical CDR3. The chain carries TRBV7-2 and TRBJ2-5; 10 bases align to TRBD2. This CDR3 region has 15 residues. Looked up from germline, CDR1 is SGHTA and CDR2 is FQGNSA. V shed 2 bases and J 4 bases; nucleotides not matched to a gene: 4. This chain's CDR3 is CASSLQRGGRETQYF. CDR3 bases: TGTGCCAGCAGCTTACAGCGGGGGGGCCGAGAGACCCAGTACTTC.

The chain couples TRBV29-1 to TRBJ2-7; TRBD1 is a possible D gene (6 bases). Trimming left V 4 bases short and J 2 bases short, with 15 bases between. The CDR3 length is 14 residues. Germline V gene data show CDR1 as SQVTM and CDR2 as ANQGSEA. The CDR3 loop reads CSVGLVGATYEQYF. The CDR3, as DNA: TGCAGCGTTGGCCTGGTGGGGGCCACCTACGAGCAGTACTTC.

This clone was observed many times. The chain links TRBV5-4 to TRBJ2-5; TRBD1 aligns across 7 bases. The trim removed 1 base at V and 3 bases at J, leaving 6 bases unmatched. CDR1 and CDR2 from the germline V gene are SGHNT and YYREEE (reference sequence). CDR3 size: 15 residues. In DNA, the CDR3 is TGTGCCAGCAGCTTGCTTGAAACAGGGGAAGAGACCCAGTACTTC. As protein: CASSLLETGEETQYF.

V usage is TRBV6-2 or TRBV6-3 and J usage is TRBJ1-4, with 7 bases identical to TRBD1. Trimming cost V 6 bases and J 2 bases; bases outside gene matches: 6. The CDR3 runs to 15 residues. Germline V gene lookup returns CDR1 MNHEY and CDR2 SVGEGT. The CDR3 nucleotides are TGTGCCAGCAGCCAACAGGGGAGTACTAATGAAAAACTGTTTTTT. This codes for CASSQQGSTNEKLFF.

The rearrangement uses TRBV10-3 and TRBJ1-1; 7 positions agree with TRBD1. The CDR3 is 14 amino acids. CDR1 is ENHRY, CDR2 SYGVKD, per germline. Germline trimming cut 11 bases from V and 0 bases from J; bases unmatched to any gene: 9. CDR3 bases: TGTGCCGTTTCAAGGACAGGCCTGAACACTGAAGCTTTCTTT. Translating gives CAVSRTGLNTEAFF.

The J gene is TRBJ2-2, the V gene TRBV11-2; tentative D call: TRBD1 (6 bases). V was cut by 1 base and J by 3 bases, with 18 bases left in between. CDR1 SGHAT and CDR2 FQNNGV come from the germline V gene. The CDR3 length is 18 residues. The CDR3 here is CASSLVRPQGRDTGELFF. The CDR3 nucleotides are TGTGCCAGCAGCTTAGTTCGCCCCCAGGGGCGCGACACCGGGGAGCTGTTTTTT.

The chain has TRBV29-1 and TRBJ1-2; tentative D call: TRBD1 (5 bases). The CDR3 covers 13 residues. Germline CDR1 and CDR2: SQVTM and ANQGSEA. With 0 bases removed from V and 7 bases from J, the gap between germline ends came to 12 bases. CDR3 coding DNA: TGCAGCGTTGAAGATCAGGGAGGGGTTGGCTACACCTTC. This sequence encodes CSVEDQGGVGYTF.

The chain recombines TRBV7-9 with TRBJ2-3; a weak D match, TRBD1 (5 bases). The CDR3 is 14 amino acids. V was clipped by 5 bases and J by 2 bases, with 11 bases between them. Germline CDR1 is SEHNR and CDR2 is FQNEAQ (reference sequence). CDR3 residues: CASSKSDNTDTQYF. CDR3 nucleotides: TGTGCCAGCAGCAAATCGGACAACACAGATACGCAGTATTTT.

This clone was seen once. The chain joins TRBV29-1 to TRBJ1-1, with D possibly being TRBD1 (5 bases). Germline V CDR1 and CDR2: SQVTM, ANQGSEA. V was trimmed by 7 bases and J by 5 bases, leaving 11 bases between them. This CDR3 is built from 11 residues. CDR3: CSAKGWTEAFF. The CDR3 region has the DNA TGCAGCGCAAAGGGGTGGACTGAAGCTTTCTTT.

The CDR3 DNA reads as TGTGCCAGCAGTTACATACAGGGGGCCCCAGATACGCAGTATTTT. This gives the protein CASSYIQGAPDTQYF. The chain joins TRBV6-6 to TRBJ2-3; 9 bases are a match to TRBD1. J gave up 4 bases and V 2 bases, and 4 bases lay outside the gene matches. The CDR3 extends over 15 amino acids. Per the germline V gene, CDR1 is MNHNY and CDR2 is SVGAGI (reference sequence).

This clone was counted many times. The chain uses TRBV24-1 and TRBJ2-1; TRBD2 agrees at 10 bases. There are 15 residues in the CDR3. V was clipped by 5 bases and J by 8 bases; unmatched bases: 8. Per the germline V gene, CDR1 is KGHDR and CDR2 is SFDVKD. CDR3 coding DNA: TGTGCCACCAGTGGCTCCCCGAGCGGGGGGGATGAGCAGTTCTTC. As protein: CATSGSPSGGDEQFF.

The genes are TRBV29-1 and TRBJ2-7, with D maybe TRBD1 (6 bases). Trimming pared 2 bases from V and 7 bases from J, leaving 9 bases between. CDR1 is SQVTM and CDR2 is ANQGSEA in the germline V gene. The CDR3 contains 11 residues. The CDR3, as DNA: TGCAGCGTTGAAAGAGGGGGTGAGCAGTACTTC. Amino acid sequence: CSVERGGEQYF.

This chain joins TRBV9 and TRBJ1-1; 9 bases are a match to TRBD1. The CDR3 is 18 residues long. V lost 0 bases and J lost 2; bases outside the gene matches: 11. Germline lookup yields CDR1 SGDLS and CDR2 YYNGEE. The CDR3 DNA is TGTGCCAGCAGCGTAGGGGCCGGGACAGGGATAGGAAACACTGAAGCTTTCTTT. Residues: CASSVGAGTGIGNTEAFF.

The gene calls are TRBV7-9 and TRBJ2-5, with 8 bases matching TRBD2. The V segment lost 5 bases and the J segment 1 base; nucleotides outside the gene matches: 3. The CDR3 has 14 residues. Germline V CDR1 and CDR2: SEHNR, FQNEAQ (reference sequence). DNA of the CDR3: TGTGCCAGCAGCAGCGGGACTAGCCAAGAGACCCAGTACTTC. Translating it yields CASSSGTSQETQYF.